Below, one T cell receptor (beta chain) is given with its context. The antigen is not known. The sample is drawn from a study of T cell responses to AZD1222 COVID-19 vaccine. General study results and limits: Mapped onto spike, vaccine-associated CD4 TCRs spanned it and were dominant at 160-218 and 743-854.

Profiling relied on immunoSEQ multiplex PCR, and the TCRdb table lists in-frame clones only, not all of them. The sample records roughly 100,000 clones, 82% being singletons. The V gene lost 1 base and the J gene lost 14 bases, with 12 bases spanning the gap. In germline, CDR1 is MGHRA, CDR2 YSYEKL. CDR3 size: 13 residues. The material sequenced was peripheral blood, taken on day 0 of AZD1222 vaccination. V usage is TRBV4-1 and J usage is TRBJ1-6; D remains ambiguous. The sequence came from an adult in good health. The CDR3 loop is CASSQVTSQTLHF. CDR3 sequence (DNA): TGCGCCAGCAGCCAAGTGACCTCTCAAACCCTCCACTTT.